This T cell receptor beta chain is drawn from a study of blood T cell repertoires in COVID-19. Study details: The United States, Italy and Spain were the sources of the acute and convalescent COVID-19 samples. Sources were T cells, B-cell-depleted T cells, or PBMCs; the material itself was cDNA or gDNA.

Grouping used clinical history reported by participants in a survey and questionnaire. Authors' data handling: Estimation of nucleated cell counts relied on the amplification of reference gene primers. Only in-frame clones appear in the TCRdb table, and some are missing; sequencing was by immunoSEQ multiplex PCR. V, J and clone size were drawn from that table, and D and trimming were deduced from the DNA. The repertoire consists of a few hundred thousand clones, with roughly 91% occurring once and the leading ten covering roughly 2.8%. V lost 0 bases and J lost 4, with 14 bases in between. The CDR3 totals 16 residues. Looked up from germline, CDR1 is SGHRS and CDR2 is YFSETQ.

The sequenced sample was PBMCs or T cells enriched from blood (not recorded which). The clonotype comes from a woman between 50 and 59 years old who had been exposed to COVID-19. V and J are TRBV5-1 and TRBJ2-1; a weak D match, TRBD1 (6 bases). This chain's CDR3 is CASSLGQGFEYNEQFF. The CDR3, as DNA: TGCGCCAGCAGCTTGGGGCAGGGGTTCGAATACAATGAGCAGTTCTTC.